Listed below are T cell receptor beta chains from one sample, sequenced in a study of control samples from healthy donors and cancer patients. Produced via immunoSEQ multiplex PCR; TCRdb's table is partial and in-frame only. The table includes around 120,000 clones, 90% to 95% detected once. Sequencing input: PBMCs. All receptors derive from a man aged 50 to 59 with head and neck cancer. CDR3s include the opening cysteine and the closing phenylalanine or tryptophan. D genes are given only for firm matches. Where a row states a size, it is once, few, many or the class of an expanded clone; other rows omit it.

j_call	d_call	v_call	clone_size	cdr3_nt	cdr3_aa
TRBJ2-6	.	TRBV5-4	.	TGTGCCAGCAGCTTGGCCCCAGCCCGCTCTGGGGCCAACGTCCTGACTTTC	CASSLAPARSGANVLTF
TRBJ2-1	TRBD2	TRBV27	.	TGTGCCAGCAGTTTAGTCGGGACTAGTACTGCCAATGAGCAGTTCTTC	CASSLVGTSTANEQFF
TRBJ2-2	TRBD2	TRBV5-7	.	TGTGCCAGCAGCTGCCTAGCAGCGGGAGTCTACACCGGGGAGCTGTTTTTT	CASSCLAAGVYTGELFF
TRBJ2-7	.	TRBV2	.	TGTGCCAGCAGATCACAGACCTACGAGCAGTACTTC	CASRSQTYEQYF
TRBJ2-2	.	TRBV6-2/TRBV6-3	.	TGTGCCAGCAGCCGGGGAACGAACACCGGGGAGCTGTTTTTT	CASSRGTNTGELFF
TRBJ2-7	.	TRBV28	.	TGTGCCAGCAGTTTAAGGGGTTTCTACGAGCAGTACTTC	CASSLRGFYEQYF
TRBJ2-7	.	TRBV4-3	.	TGCGCCAGCAGCCAAGGGTACAGCTCCTACGAGCAGTACTTC	CASSQGYSSYEQYF
TRBJ2-3	.	TRBV9	.	TGTGCCAGCAGCGTAGGCGGAGCAGGACGGACAGATACGCAGTATTTT	CASSVGGAGRTDTQYF
TRBJ2-1	.	TRBV23-1	.	TGCGCCAGCAGTGGCCGAGACAGCCCTCTGGGGGAATACAATGAGCAGTTCTTC	CASSGRDSPLGEYNEQFF
TRBJ1-5	TRBD1	TRBV7-9	.	TGTGCCAGCAGCCTGACAGGGGTGGGACAGGGGAGGAATCAGCCCCAGCATTTT	CASSLTGVGQGRNQPQHF
TRBJ1-5	.	TRBV4-3	.	TGCGCCAGCAGCCAAGAGCCTCTACAGGGCCAGCCCCAGCATTTT	CASSQEPLQGQPQHF
TRBJ1-1	.	TRBV2	.	TGTGCCAGCAGTGAAGATGGGCGGGCCACTGAAGCTTTCTTT	CASSEDGRATEAFF
TRBJ1-6	.	TRBV7-9	.	TGTGCCAGCAGCTCGCCGGGACCCCAATTCGCCCTCCACTTT	CASSSPGPQFALHF
TRBJ2-1	.	TRBV14	.	TGTGCCAGCAGCCAAGTTCGTACCTCCTACAATGAGCAGTTCTTC	CASSQVRTSYNEQFF
TRBJ2-7	.	TRBV18	.	TGTGCCAGCTCACAGAATTCAGGGGCGGACGAGCAGTACTTC	CASSQNSGADEQYF
TRBJ2-3	TRBD1	TRBV19	once	TGTGCCAGTAGTATAGGGACAGGCAACGCAGATACGCAGTATTTT	CASSIGTGNADTQYF
TRBJ2-5	.	TRBV19	once	TGTGCCAGTACCCGACGGTCGGGTCCGTCGGAGACCCAGTACTTC	CASTRRSGPSETQYF